This section outlines one TCR beta chain sequence together with its context. This CDR3 has 15 amino acids. After removal of 6 bases from V and 4 bases from J, the junction contained 7 bases not matched to a gene. Germline CDR1 MNHEY, CDR2 SVGAGI. The entry originates in a study of blood T cell repertoires in COVID-19. Overall study context: PBMCs, B-cell-depleted T cells, or T cells provided the cDNA or gDNA that made up the material.

Assay: immunoSEQ multiplex PCR; the TCRdb copy retains only in-frame clones and omits some. Found here are 150,000 to 200,000 clones, 60% to 80% of them singletons; the top ten hold 15% to 20%. The receptor comes from a woman aged 45-60 years who had recovered from COVID-19. The V gene is TRBV6-5, the J gene TRBJ2-2; the match to TRBD1 covers 8 bases. The sample comprised PBMCs or T cells enriched from blood (not recorded which). As DNA, the CDR3 is TGTGCCAGCAGCCCCGGGACAGGAGTCACCGGGGAGCTGTTTTTT. It yields the protein CASSPGTGVTGELFF.